This T cell receptor beta chain comes out of a study of CD8+CD57+ T cells in acquired aplastic anemia. Background on the study: Sorted CD4+ and CD8+ cells gave an average of roughly 3.2 ug of DNA. Points from the study as a whole: Patients and controls turned out to have twenty-nine CD8+ CDR3 sequences in common.

By flow cytometry, patients selected for sequencing had shown an expansion of CD8+CD57+ cells. The patients, all of them, had severe acquired aplastic anemia. The study sampled blood from patients who had received no therapy. V was pared by 4 bases and J by 19 bases, with 23 bases between. The CDR3 totals 14 residues. From germline, CDR1 is SGHTA and CDR2 FQGNSA. Profiles of TCR beta VDJ and CDR3 were generated from a genomic DNA template. MiXCR, run by TCRdb on the reads, gives a single entry per CDR3 protein. The table lists 260,000 or so distinct CDR3 sequences, 82% of them singletons. In regard to this clonotype: Its antigen is not known.

This receptor was obtained from a human donor with aplastic anemia. Sequencing used sorted CD4+, CD8+, or CD8+CD57+ T cells (not recorded which) from PBMCs. This rearrangement joins TRBV7-2 to TRBJ1-6, with D perhaps matching TRBD1 (5 bases). DNA of the CDR3: TGTGCCAGCAGCTCCGCGGGAGGGACCGATACGCAGCACTTT. This codes for CASSSAGGTDTQHF. Supplemented by reference TRBV7-2 and TRBJ1-6, the full variable domain reads GAGVSQSPSNKVTEKGKDVELRCDPISGHTALYWYRQSLGQGLEFLIYFQGNSAPDKSGLPSDRFSAERTGGSVSTLTIQRTQQEDSAVYLCASSSAGGTDTQHFGNGTRLTVT.